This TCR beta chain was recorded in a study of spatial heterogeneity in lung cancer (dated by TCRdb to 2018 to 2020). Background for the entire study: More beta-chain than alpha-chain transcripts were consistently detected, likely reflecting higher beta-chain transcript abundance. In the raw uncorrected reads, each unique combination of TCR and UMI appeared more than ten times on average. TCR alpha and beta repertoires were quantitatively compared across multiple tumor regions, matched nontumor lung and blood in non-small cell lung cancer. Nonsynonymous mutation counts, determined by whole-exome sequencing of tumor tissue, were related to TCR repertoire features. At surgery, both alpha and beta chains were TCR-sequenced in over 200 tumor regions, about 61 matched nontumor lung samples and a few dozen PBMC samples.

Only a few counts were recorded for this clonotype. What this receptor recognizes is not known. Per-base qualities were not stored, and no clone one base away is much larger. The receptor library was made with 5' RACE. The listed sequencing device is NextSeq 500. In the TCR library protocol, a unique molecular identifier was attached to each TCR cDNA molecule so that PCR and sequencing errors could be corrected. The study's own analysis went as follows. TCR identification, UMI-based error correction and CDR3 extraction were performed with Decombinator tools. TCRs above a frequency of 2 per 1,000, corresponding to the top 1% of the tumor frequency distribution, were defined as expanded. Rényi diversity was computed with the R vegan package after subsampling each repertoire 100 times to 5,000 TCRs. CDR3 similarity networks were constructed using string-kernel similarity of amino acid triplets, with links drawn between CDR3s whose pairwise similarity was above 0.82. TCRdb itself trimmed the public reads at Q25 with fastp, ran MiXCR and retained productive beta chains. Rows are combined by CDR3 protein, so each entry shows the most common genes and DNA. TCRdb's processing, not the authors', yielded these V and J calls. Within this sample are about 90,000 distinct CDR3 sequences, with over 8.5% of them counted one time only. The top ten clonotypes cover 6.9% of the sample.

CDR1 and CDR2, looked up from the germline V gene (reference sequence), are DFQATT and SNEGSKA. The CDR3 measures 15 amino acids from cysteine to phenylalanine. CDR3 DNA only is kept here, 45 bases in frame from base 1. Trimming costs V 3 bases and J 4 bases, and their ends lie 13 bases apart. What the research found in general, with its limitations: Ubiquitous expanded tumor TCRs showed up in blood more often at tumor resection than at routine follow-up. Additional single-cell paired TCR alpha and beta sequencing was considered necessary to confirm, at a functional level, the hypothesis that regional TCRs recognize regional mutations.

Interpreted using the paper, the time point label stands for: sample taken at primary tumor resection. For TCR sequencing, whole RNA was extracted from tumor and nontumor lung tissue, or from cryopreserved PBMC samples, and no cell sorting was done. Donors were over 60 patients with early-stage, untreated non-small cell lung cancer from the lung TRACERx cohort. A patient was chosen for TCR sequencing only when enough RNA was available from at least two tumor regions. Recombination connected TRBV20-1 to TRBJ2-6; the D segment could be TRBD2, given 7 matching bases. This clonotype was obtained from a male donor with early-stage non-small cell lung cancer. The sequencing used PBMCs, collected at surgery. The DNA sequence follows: TGCAGTGCTAGCCGCGGGGGCGCCGGGGCCAACGTCCTGACTTTC. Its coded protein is CSASRGGAGANVLTF.